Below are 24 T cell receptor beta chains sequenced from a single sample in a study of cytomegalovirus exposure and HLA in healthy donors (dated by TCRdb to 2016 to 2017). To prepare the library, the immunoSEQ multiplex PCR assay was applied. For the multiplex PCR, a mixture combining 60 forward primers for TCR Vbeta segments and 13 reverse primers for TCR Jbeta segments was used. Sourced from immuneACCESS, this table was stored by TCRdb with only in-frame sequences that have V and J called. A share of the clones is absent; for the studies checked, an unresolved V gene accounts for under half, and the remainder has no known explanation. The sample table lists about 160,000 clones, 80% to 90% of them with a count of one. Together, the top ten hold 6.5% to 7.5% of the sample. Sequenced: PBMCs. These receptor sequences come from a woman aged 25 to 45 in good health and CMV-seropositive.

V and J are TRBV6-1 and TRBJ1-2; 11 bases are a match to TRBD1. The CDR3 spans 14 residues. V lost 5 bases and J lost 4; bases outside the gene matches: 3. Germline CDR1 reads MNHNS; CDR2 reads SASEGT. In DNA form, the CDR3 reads TGTGCCAGCAGTCCGGGACAGGGGGTCTATGGCTACACCTTC. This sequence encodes CASSPGQGVYGYTF.

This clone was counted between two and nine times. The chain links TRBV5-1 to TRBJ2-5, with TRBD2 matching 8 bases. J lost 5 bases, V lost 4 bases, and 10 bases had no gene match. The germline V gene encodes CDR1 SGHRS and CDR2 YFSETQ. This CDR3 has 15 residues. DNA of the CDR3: TGCGCCAGCAGCGTAGCGGGGCATGAGGGGGAGACCCAGTACTTC. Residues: CASSVAGHEGETQYF.

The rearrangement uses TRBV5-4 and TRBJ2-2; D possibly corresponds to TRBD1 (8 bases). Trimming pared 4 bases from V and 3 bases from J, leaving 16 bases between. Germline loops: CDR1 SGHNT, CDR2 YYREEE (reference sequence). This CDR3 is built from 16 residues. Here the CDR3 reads CASSTGGRGDTGELFF. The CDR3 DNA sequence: TGTGCCAGCAGCACAGGGGGGAGGGGAGACACCGGGGAGCTGTTTTTT.

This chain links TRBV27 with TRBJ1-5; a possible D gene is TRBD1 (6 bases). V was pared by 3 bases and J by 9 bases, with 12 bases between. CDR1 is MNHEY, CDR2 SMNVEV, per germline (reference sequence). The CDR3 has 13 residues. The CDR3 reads CASSFQRGGPQHF. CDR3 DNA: TGTGCCAGCAGTTTCCAACGAGGGGGGCCCCAGCATTTT.

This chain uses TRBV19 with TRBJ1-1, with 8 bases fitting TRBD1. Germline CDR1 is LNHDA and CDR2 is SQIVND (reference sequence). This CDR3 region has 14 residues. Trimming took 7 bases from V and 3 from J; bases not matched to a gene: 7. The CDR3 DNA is TGTGCCAGTACCAGGACAGGGACGTACACTGAAGCTTTCTTT. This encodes CASTRTGTYTEAFF.

The CDR3 nucleotides read TGTGCCAGCTCACCTGCCGGGGGGAATTCACCCCTCCACTTT. Protein sequence: CASSPAGGNSPLHF. The chain links TRBV18 to TRBJ1-6, with D possibly TRBD1 on 5 matching bases. Germline V lookup: CDR1 KGHSH, CDR2 LQKENI. Trimming stripped 3 bases from V and 7 bases from J, with 10 bases between. This CDR3 has 14 amino acids.

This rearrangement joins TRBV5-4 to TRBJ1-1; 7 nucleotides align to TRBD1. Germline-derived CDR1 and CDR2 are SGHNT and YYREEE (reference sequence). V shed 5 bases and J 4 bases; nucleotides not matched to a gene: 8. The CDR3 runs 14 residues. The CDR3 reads CASRNYRGGTEAFF. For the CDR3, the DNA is TGTGCCAGCAGGAATTACAGGGGCGGCACTGAAGCTTTCTTT.

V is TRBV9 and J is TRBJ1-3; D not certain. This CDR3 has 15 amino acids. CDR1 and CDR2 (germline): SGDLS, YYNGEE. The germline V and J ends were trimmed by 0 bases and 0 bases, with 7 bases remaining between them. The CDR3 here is CASSVVGSSGNTIYF. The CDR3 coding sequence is TGTGCCAGCAGCGTAGTGGGCAGCTCTGGAAACACCATATATTTT.

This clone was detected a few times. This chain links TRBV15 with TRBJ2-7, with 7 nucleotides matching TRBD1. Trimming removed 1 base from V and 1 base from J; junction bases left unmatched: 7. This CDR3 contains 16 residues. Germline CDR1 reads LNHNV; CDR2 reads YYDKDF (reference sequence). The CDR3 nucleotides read TGTGCCACCAGCAGAGGAGTAACAGGGGCTTCCTACGAGCAGTACTTC. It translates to CATSRGVTGASYEQYF.

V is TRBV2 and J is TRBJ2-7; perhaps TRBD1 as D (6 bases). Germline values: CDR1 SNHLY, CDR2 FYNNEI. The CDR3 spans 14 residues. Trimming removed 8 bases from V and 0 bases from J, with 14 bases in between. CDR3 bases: TGTGCCAGCGTAACAGGACAGATCTCCTACGAGCAGTACTTC. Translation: CASVTGQISYEQYF.

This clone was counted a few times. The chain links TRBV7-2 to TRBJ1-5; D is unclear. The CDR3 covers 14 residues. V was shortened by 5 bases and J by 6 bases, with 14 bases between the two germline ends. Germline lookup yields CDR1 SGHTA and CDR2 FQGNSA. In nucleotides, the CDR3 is TGTGCCAGCAGCCTTGGGTCCGCGGGTCAGCCCCAGCATTTT. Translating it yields CASSLGSAGQPQHF.

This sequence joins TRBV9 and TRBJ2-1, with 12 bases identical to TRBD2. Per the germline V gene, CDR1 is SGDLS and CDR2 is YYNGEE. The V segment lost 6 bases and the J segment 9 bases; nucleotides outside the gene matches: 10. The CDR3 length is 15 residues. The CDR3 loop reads CASTSTSGGQAEQFF. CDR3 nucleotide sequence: TGTGCCAGCACCTCGACTAGCGGGGGACAGGCTGAGCAGTTCTTC.

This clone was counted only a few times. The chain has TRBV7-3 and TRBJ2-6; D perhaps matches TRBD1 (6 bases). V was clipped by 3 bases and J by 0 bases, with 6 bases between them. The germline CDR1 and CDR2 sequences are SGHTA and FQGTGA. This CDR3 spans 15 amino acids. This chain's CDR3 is CASSLDSSGANVLTF. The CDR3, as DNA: TGTGCCAGCAGCTTGGACAGCTCTGGGGCCAACGTCCTGACTTTC. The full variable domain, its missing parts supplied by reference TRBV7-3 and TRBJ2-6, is GAGVSQTPSNKVTEKGKYVELRCDPISGHTALYWYRQSLGQGPEFLIYFQGTGAADDSGLPNDRFFAVRPEGSVSTLKIQRTERGDSAVYLCASSLDSSGANVLTFGAGSRLTVL.

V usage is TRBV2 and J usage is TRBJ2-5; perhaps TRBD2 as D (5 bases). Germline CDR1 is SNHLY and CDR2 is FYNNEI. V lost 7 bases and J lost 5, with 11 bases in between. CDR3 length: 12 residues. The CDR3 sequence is CASIREHETQYF. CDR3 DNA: TGTGCCAGCATAAGGGAGCATGAGACCCAGTACTTC.

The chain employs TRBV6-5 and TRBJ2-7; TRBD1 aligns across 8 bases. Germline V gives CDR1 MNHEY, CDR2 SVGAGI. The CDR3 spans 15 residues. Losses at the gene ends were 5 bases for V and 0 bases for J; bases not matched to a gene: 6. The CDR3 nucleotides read TGTGCCAGCAGTCCTAGGACAGGGAGCTCCTACGAGCAGTACTTC. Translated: CASSPRTGSSYEQYF.

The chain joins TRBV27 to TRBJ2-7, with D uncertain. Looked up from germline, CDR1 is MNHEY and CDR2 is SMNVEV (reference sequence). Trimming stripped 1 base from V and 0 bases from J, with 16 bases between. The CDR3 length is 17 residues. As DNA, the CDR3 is TGTGCCAGCAGTTTATGGGCAAGTCCGGTTCGCTCCTACGAGCAGTACTTC. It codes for CASSLWASPVRSYEQYF.

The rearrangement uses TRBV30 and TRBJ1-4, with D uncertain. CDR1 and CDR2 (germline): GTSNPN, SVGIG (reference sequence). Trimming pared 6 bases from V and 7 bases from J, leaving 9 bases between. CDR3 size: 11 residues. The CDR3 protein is CACGGSEKLFF. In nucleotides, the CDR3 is TGTGCCTGTGGAGGAAGTGAAAAACTGTTTTTT.

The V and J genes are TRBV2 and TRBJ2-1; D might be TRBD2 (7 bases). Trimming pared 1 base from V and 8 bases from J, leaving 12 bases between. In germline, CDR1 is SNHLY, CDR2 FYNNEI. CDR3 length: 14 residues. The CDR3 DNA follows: TGTGCCAGCAGTGAAGGGGGGGGCTGGGATGAGCAGTTCTTC. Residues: CASSEGGGWDEQFF.

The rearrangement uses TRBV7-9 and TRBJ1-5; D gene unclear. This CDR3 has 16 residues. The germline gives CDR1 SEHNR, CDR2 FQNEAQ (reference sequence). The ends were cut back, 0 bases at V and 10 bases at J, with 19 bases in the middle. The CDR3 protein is CASSLAAGVGFQPQHF. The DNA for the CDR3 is TGTGCCAGCAGCTTAGCGGCCGGGGTTGGATTTCAACCCCAGCATTTT.

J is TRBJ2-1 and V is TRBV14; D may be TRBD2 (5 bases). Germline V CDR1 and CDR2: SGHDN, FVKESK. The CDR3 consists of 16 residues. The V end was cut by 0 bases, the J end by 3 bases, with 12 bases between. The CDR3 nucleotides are TGTGCCAGCAGCCAAGATGGACCCCGGGACTACAATGAGCAGTTCTTC. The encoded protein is CASSQDGPRDYNEQFF.

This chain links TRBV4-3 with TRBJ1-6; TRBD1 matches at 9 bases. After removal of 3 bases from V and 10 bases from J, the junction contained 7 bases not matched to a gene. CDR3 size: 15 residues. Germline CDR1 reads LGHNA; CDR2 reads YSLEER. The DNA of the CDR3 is TGCGCCAGCAGCCATCCGGACAGGGGAGAATCACCCCTCCACTTT. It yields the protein CASSHPDRGESPLHF.

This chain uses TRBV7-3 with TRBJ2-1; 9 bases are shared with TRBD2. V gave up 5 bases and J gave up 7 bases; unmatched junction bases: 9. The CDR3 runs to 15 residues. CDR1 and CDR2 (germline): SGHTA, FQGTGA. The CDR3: CASSPSAGGKNEQFF. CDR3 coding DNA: TGTGCCAGCAGCCCCTCGGCGGGGGGGAAGAATGAGCAGTTCTTC.

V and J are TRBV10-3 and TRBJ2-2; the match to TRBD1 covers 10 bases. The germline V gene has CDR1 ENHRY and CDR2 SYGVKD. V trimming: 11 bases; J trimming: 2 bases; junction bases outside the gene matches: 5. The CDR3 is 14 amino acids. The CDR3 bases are TGTGCCGCCCGGGACAGGGGCAACACCGGGGAGCTGTTTTTT. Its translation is CAARDRGNTGELFF.

CDR3 bases: TGTGCCAGCAGCTTAGACTCAGGGGGCGAGCAGTACTTC. It translates to CASSLDSGGEQYF. The gene calls are TRBV7-3 and TRBJ2-7; 7 nucleotides match TRBD1. The CDR3 covers 13 residues. V trimming: 2 bases; J trimming: 6 bases; junction bases outside the gene matches: 4. Germline assignment: CDR1 SGHTA and CDR2 FQGTGA.